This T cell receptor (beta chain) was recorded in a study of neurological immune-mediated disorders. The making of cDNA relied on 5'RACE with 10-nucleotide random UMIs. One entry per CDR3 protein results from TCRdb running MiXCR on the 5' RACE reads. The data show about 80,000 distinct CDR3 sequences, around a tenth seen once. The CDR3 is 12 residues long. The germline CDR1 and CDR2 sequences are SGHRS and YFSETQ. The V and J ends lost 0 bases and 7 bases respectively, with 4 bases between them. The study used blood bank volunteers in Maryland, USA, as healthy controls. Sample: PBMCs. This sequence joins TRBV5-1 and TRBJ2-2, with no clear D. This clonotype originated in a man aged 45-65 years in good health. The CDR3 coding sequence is TGCGCCAGCAGCTTGGTAGGCGGGGAGCTGTTTTTT. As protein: CASSLVGGELFF.